This T cell receptor (beta chain) originates from a study of T cell responses to AZD1222 COVID-19 vaccine. Findings of the study overall: Donors skewed white British and female; clonal diversity was possibly underestimated. Spike-specific TCRs gained breadth and depth after people received two AZD1222 doses. Repertoires were sampled only after the peak T cell response.

As regards this clone: Its specificity is not known.

Second doses that came at about 4 or about 12 weeks were put together. The data were produced by immunoSEQ multiplex PCR, yet TCRdb's version contains in-frame clones alone and is incomplete. The sample includes around 65,000 clones, around 82% of them seen just once. Germline CDR1 is LNHDA and CDR2 is SQIVND (reference sequence). This CDR3 has 18 residues. The trim removed 0 bases at V and 0 bases at J, leaving 5 bases unmatched. This rearrangement joins TRBV19 to TRBJ2-3; TRBD2 agrees at 11 bases. Sequencing used peripheral blood, obtained 28 days after the second AZD1222 dose. This clonotype was obtained from an adult who received the AZD1222 COVID-19 vaccine. CDR3 nucleotides: TGTGCCAGTAGTATAGATAGAGGGACTAGCGGAAGCACAGATACGCAGTATTTT. Protein product: CASSIDRGTSGSTDTQYF.